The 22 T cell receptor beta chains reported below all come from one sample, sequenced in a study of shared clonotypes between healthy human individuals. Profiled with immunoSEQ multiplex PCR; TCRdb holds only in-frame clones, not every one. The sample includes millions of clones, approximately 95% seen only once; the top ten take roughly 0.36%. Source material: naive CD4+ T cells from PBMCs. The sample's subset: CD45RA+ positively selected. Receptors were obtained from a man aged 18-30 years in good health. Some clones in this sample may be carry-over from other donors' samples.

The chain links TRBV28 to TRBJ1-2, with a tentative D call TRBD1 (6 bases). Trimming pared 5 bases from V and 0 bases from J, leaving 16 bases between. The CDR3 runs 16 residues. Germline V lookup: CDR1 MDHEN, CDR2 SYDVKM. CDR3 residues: CASSPSGGHTNYGYTF. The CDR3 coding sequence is TGTGCCAGCAGTCCCTCCGGGGGACATACTAACTATGGCTACACCTTC.

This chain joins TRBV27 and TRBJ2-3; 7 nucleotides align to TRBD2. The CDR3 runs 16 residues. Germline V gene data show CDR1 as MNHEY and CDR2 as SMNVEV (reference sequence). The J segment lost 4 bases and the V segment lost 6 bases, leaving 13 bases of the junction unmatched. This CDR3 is CASRPRSGIGSDTQYF. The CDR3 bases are TGTGCCAGCAGACCACGAAGCGGGATCGGATCAGATACGCAGTATTTT.

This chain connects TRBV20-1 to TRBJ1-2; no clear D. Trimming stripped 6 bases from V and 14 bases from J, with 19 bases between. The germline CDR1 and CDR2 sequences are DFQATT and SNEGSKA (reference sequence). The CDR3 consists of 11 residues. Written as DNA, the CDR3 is TGCAGTGCGACGGACGGGATTGGGTTTACCTTC. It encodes CSATDGIGFTF.

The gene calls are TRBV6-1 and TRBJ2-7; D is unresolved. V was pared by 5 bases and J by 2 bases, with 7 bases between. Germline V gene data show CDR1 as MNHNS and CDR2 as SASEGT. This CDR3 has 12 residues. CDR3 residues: CASSPLPYEQYF. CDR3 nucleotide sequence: TGTGCCAGCAGTCCCCTCCCCTACGAGCAGTACTTC.

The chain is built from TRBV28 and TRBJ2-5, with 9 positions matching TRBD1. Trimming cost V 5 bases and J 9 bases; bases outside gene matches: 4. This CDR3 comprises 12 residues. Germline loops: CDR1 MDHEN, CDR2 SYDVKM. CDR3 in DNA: TGTGCCAGCAGTAGGGGGGACAGGGCCCAGTACTTC. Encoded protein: CASSRGDRAQYF.

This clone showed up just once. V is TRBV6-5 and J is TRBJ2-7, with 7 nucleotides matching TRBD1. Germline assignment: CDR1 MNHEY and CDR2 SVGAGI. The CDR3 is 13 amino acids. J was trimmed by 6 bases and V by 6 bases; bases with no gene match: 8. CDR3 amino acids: CASRNRGGSEQYF. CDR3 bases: TGTGCCAGCAGAAATAGAGGGGGCAGCGAGCAGTACTTC.

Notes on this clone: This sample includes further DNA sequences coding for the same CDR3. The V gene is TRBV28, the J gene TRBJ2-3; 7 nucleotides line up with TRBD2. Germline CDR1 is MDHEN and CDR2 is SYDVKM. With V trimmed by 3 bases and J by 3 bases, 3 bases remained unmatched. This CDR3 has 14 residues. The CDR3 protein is CASSFSGSTDTQYF. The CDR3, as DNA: TGTGCCAGCAGTTTTAGCGGGTCGACAGATACGCAGTATTTT.

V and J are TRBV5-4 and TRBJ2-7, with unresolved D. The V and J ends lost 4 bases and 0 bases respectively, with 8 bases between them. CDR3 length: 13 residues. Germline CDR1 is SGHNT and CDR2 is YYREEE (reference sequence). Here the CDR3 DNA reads TGTGCCAGCAGCAGTGGGAACTCCTACGAGCAGTACTTC. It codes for CASSSGNSYEQYF.

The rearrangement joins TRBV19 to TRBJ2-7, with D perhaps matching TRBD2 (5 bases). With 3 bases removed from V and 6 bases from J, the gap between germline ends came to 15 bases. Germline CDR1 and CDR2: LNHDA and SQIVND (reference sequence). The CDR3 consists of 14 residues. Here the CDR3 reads CASSISGSPSEQYF. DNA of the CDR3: TGTGCCAGTAGTATCAGTGGGAGTCCTAGCGAGCAGTACTTC.

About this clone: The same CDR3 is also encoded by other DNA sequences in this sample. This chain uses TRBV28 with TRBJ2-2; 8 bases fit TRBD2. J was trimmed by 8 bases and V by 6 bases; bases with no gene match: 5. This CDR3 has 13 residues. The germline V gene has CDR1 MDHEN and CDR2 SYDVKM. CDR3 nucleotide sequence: TGTGCCAGCAGCCTTCCGGGAGGGGGGGAGCTGTTTTTT. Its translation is CASSLPGGGELFF.

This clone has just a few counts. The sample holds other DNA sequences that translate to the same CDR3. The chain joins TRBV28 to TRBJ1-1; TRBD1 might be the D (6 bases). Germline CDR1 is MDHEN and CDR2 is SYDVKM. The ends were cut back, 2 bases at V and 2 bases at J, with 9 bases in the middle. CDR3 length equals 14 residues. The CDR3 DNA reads TGTGCCAGCAGTTTAACAGGGAGTAACACTGAAGCTTTCTTT. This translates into CASSLTGSNTEAFF.

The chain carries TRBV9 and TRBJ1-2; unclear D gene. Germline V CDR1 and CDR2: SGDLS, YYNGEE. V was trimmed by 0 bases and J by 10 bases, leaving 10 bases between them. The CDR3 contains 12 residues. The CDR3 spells CASSVAGWVYTF. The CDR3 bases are TGTGCCAGCAGCGTAGCTGGATGGGTCTACACCTTC.

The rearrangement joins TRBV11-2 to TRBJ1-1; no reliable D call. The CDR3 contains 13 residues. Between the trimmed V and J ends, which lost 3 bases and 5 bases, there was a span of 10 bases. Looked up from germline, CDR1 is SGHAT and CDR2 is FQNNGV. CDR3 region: CASSLNGRTEAFF. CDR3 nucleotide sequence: TGTGCCAGCAGCTTGAACGGAAGAACTGAAGCTTTCTTT.

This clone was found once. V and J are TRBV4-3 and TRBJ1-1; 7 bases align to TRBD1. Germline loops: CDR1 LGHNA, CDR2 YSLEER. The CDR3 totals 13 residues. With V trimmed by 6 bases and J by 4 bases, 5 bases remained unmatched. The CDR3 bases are TGCGCCAGCAGTCAGGGGGGACCCACTGAAGCTTTCTTT. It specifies CASSQGGPTEAFF.

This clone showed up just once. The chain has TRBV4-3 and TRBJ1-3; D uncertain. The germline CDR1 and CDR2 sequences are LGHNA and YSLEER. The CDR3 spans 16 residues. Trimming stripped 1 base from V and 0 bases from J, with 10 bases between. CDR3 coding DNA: TGCGCCAGCAGCCAAGGCCCTACAGACTCTGGAAACACCATATATTTT. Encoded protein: CASSQGPTDSGNTIYF.

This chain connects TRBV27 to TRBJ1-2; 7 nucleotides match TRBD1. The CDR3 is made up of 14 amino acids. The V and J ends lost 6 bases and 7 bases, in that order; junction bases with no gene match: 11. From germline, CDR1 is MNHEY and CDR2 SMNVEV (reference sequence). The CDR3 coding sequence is TGTGCCAGCAGGCCGACAGGGCGAGGGGGTGGCTACACCTTC. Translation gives CASRPTGRGGGYTF.

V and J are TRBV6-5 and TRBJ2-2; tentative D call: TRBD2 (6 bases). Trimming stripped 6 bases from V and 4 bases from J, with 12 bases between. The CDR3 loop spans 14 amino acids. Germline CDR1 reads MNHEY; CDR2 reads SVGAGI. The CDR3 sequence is CASRKAGTTGELFF. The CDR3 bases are TGTGCCAGCAGGAAAGCGGGCACCACCGGGGAGCTGTTTTTT.

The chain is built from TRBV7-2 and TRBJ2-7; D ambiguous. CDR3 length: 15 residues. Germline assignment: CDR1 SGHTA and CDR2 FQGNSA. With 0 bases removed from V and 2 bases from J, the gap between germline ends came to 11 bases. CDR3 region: CASSLAWGPTYEQYF. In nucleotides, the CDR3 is TGTGCCAGCAGCTTAGCATGGGGTCCGACCTACGAGCAGTACTTC. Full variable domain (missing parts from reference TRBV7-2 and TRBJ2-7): GAGVSQSPSNKVTEKGKDVELRCDPISGHTALYWYRQSLGQGLEFLIYFQGNSAPDKSGLPSDRFSAERTGGSVSTLTIQRTQQEDSAVYLCASSLAWGPTYEQYFGPGTRLTVT.

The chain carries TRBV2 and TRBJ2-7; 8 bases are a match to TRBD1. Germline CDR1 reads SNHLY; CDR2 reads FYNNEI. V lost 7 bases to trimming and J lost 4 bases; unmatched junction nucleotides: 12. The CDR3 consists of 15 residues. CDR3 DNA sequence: TGTGCCAGCACTCTAACGGGGCAGGGGGCTTACGAGCAGTACTTC. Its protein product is CASTLTGQGAYEQYF.

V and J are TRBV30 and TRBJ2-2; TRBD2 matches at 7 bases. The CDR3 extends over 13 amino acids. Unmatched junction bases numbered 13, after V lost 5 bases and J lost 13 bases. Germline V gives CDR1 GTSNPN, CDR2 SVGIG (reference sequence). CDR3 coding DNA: TGTGCCTGGGGGACCTCCCCACCGGGAGGGCTGTTTTTT. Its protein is CAWGTSPPGGLFF.

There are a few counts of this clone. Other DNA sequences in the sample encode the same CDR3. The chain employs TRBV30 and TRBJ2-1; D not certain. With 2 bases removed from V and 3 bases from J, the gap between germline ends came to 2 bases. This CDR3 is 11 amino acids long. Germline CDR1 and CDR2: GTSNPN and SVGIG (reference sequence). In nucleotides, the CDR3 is TGTGCCTGGAGTAACTACAATGAGCAGTTCTTC. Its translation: CAWSNYNEQFF.

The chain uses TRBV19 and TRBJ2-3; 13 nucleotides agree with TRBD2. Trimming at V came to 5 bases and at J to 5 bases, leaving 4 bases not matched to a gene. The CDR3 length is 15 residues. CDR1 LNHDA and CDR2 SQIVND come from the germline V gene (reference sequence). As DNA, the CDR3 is TGTGCCAGTAGTCGGACTAGCGGGAGTAGAGATACGCAGTATTTT. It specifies CASSRTSGSRDTQYF.